This TCR beta chain was profiled in a study of post-analysis software for immune sequencing data. On the study more broadly: Clinical courses comprised relapsing-remitting, secondary progressive and progressive-relapsing multiple sclerosis.

Prepared libraries of TCR beta cDNA carried unique molecular identifiers. TCRdb reanalysed the PCR reads using MiXCR and keeps one entry per CDR3 protein. The table includes roughly 800,000 distinct CDR3 sequences, under 60% detected once. Notes on the study in general: Analysis by F measure revealed that same-batch samples clustered strongly together. There were five TRBV segments more frequent in patients than controls, and TRBV5-6, TRBV5-1 and TRBV20-1 were among them. For normalized Chao1 diversity, multiple sclerosis patients scored significantly lower than controls did.

Of note for this clonotype: Antigen unknown.

The trim removed 5 bases at V and 7 bases at J, leaving 9 bases unmatched. The CDR3 runs 14 residues. This chain uses TRBV12-3 or TRBV12-4 with TRBJ1-2; 8 bases are a match to TRBD1. This clonotype originated in a girl aged 5-17 years with multiple sclerosis. Sequencing used blood. This chain's CDR3 is CASSPLTGEAGYTF. The CDR3 DNA sequence: TGTGCCAGCAGTCCGCTGACAGGGGAGGCTGGCTACACCTTC.